The next 29 T cell receptor beta chains were all read from a single sample in a study of a mutant IDH1 vaccine in newly diagnosed glioma (dated by TCRdb to the early 2020s). To prepare the library, the immunoSEQ multiplex PCR assay was applied. What TCRdb holds here is the immuneACCESS table cut down to in-frame rearrangements. Part of the clones is not present; checked against another copy, under half of the missing clones reflect an unresolved V gene, and the others are unexplained. In this sample the table shows 45,000 to 60,000 clones, around three quarters of which occur a single time. The leading ten clones occupy 1.5% to 2% of the sample. The sample's time point, from its label and the paper: baseline, week 1 (first vaccination visit). Sample treatment or condition, as interpreted from the label and publication: pre-vaccination baseline after standard-of-care therapy. The sequencing here drew on PBMCs, taken from a glioma patient treated with radiotherapy, temozolomide or both. Receptor source: a middle-aged woman with glioma.

The chain joins TRBV15 to TRBJ2-7; TRBD2 matches 8 bases. With 7 bases clipped from V and 4 bases from J, the junction kept 9 bases outside the gene matches. From germline, CDR1 is LNHNV and CDR2 YYDKDF (reference sequence). This CDR3 is 14 amino acids long. This CDR3 reads CATKQGGRLYEQYF. The CDR3 DNA follows: TGTGCCACCAAACAGGGCGGGAGGTTGTACGAGCAGTACTTC.

The table lists this clone with a few counts. This chain uses TRBV2 with TRBJ1-2; D may be TRBD1 (5 bases). Germline V gene data show CDR1 as SNHLY and CDR2 as FYNNEI. This CDR3 comprises 14 residues. V lost 4 bases and J 4 bases, leaving 13 bases between the germline ends. The CDR3 region has the DNA TGTGCCAGCAGTGGGGCAGGGAAGGCCTATGGCTACACCTTC. As protein: CASSGAGKAYGYTF.

V is TRBV5-1 and J is TRBJ1-4; no clear D. Germline V gives CDR1 SGHRS, CDR2 YFSETQ. Trimming cost V 4 bases and J 7 bases, with 8 bases left between them. This CDR3 is built from 12 residues. The CDR3 loop is CASSPEGEKLFF. CDR3 bases: TGCGCCAGCAGCCCCGAGGGTGAAAAACTGTTTTTT.

The genes are TRBV2 and TRBJ1-2; D is unresolved. This CDR3 region has 15 residues. Deletions cut 6 bases from V and 5 bases from J, with 19 bases between. Germline CDR1 and CDR2: SNHLY and FYNNEI. Written as DNA, the CDR3 is TGTGCCAGCAGACCGCCGGAGCGTTTTCGGTATGGCTACACCTTC. It translates to CASRPPERFRYGYTF.

In its sample, this clone was seen once. The rearrangement joins TRBV6-5 to TRBJ1-1; tentatively, D is TRBD1 (6 bases). The CDR3 has 14 residues. Trimming pared 5 bases from V and 4 bases from J, leaving 14 bases between. Germline CDR1 reads MNHEY; CDR2 reads SVGAGI. The CDR3 nucleotides read TGTGCCAGCAGTCTTGGGGGCTCAGGCACTGAAGCTTTCTTT. Residues: CASSLGGSGTEAFF.

The sample holds a few counts of this clone. The rearrangement joins TRBV5-1 to TRBJ2-1; D may match TRBD1 or TRBD2 (5 bases each). The CDR3 consists of 15 residues. In germline, CDR1 is SGHRS, CDR2 YFSETQ. V dropped 1 base and J dropped 2 bases, with 10 bases sitting between them. As DNA, the CDR3 is TGCGCCAGCAGCTTGTCCGGGGCCACCTACAATGAGCAGTTCTTC. This codes for CASSLSGATYNEQFF.

The gene calls are TRBV11-2 and TRBJ1-1, with D uncertain. The CDR3 is made up of 11 amino acids. Germline values: CDR1 SGHAT, CDR2 FQNNGV. V lost 4 bases, J lost 11 bases, and 11 bases lay in between. CDR3: CASSSRGSAFF. The CDR3 DNA sequence: TGTGCCAGCAGCTCGCGAGGTTCGGCTTTCTTT.

The chain joins TRBV5-4 to TRBJ2-3; TRBD2 aligns across 10 bases. The CDR3 is 17 amino acids. J gave up 6 bases and V 0 bases, and 10 bases lay outside the gene matches. CDR1 is SGHNT, CDR2 YYREEE, per germline (reference sequence). CDR3 residues: CASSLVQAGGREDTQYF. DNA of the CDR3: TGTGCCAGCAGCTTGGTTCAAGCGGGGGGGCGTGAGGATACGCAGTATTTT.

The V call is TRBV5-8, the J call TRBJ1-5; D not resolved. V was cut by 0 bases and J by 5 bases, with 12 bases left in between. Germline V gives CDR1 SGHTS, CDR2 YDEGEE. The CDR3 consists of 15 residues. CDR3 DNA: TGTGCCAGCAGCTTGGGTCGGCAGGAGGATCAGCCCCAGCATTTT. This gives the protein CASSLGRQEDQPQHF.

The chain has TRBV7-2 and TRBJ2-7, with 11 bases aligning to TRBD1. The germline gives CDR1 SGHTA, CDR2 FQGNSA. The CDR3 sequence is 17 residues long. The V gene end was trimmed by 4 bases and the J gene end by 3 bases; junction bases not matched to a gene: 11. In DNA form, the CDR3 reads TGTGCCAGCAGCTGGGCTGGGGGACAGGGGGACCTCTACGAGCAGTACTTC. It yields the protein CASSWAGGQGDLYEQYF. The variable domain in full, with the rest retrieved from reference TRBV7-2 and TRBJ2-7, is GAGVSQSPSNKVTEKGKDVELRCDPISGHTALYWYRQSLGQGLEFLIYFQGNSAPDKSGLPSDRFSAERTGGSVSTLTIQRTQQEDSAVYLCASSWAGGQGDLYEQYFGPGTRLTVT.

This rearrangement joins TRBV10-2 to TRBJ1-4, with D maybe TRBD1 (5 bases). There are 13 residues in the CDR3. Germline-derived CDR1 and CDR2 are WSHSY and SAAADI. Deletions cut 10 bases from V and 2 bases from J, with 11 bases between. The CDR3: CATSGGTNEKLFF. The DNA of the CDR3 is TGCGCCACCTCGGGGGGGACTAATGAAAAACTGTTTTTT.

The V call is TRBV10-3, the J call TRBJ2-1; 9 positions agree with TRBD2. The CDR3 has 13 residues. With 10 bases clipped from V and 8 bases from J, the junction kept 9 bases outside the gene matches. Germline values: CDR1 ENHRY, CDR2 SYGVKD. The CDR3 DNA follows: TGTGCCACCTTAGCGGGGGAGGAGGATGAGCAGTTCTTC. Translating it yields CATLAGEEDEQFF.

This clone was seen only a few times. This rearrangement joins TRBV25-1 to TRBJ1-4; the D gene is possibly TRBD1 (6 bases). The CDR3 spans 18 residues. CDR1 and CDR2 (germline): MGHDK, SYGVNS. Trimming cost V 7 bases and J 0 bases, with 21 bases left between them. CDR3 in amino acids: CASTPVGGEGATNEKLFF. CDR3 sequence (DNA): TGTGCCAGCACCCCCGTGGGCGGGGAGGGGGCAACTAATGAAAAACTGTTTTTT.

The chain employs TRBV5-1 and TRBJ1-2; possibly TRBD1 for D (6 bases). Trimming cost V 0 bases and J 8 bases, with 11 bases left between them. CDR1 and CDR2 (germline): SGHRS, YFSETQ. The CDR3 is 13 residues long. In nucleotides, the CDR3 is TGCGCCAGCAGCTTGGCAGGGGATCAGGGCTACACCTTC. Protein product: CASSLAGDQGYTF.

This chain links TRBV13 with TRBJ2-7; a weak D match, TRBD2 (5 bases). CDR1 PRHDT and CDR2 FYEKMQ come from the germline V gene (reference sequence). This CDR3 spans 14 amino acids. The V end lost 6 bases, the J end lost 3 bases, and 15 bases lay between the germline ends. Here the CDR3 DNA reads TGTGCCAGCAGTATTTCGGGGATCCTCTACGAGCAGTACTTC. Its translation is CASSISGILYEQYF.

The J gene is TRBJ1-1, the V gene TRBV5-1; TRBD1 is a possible D gene (5 bases). Trimming took off 0 bases at V and 1 base at J, with 10 bases between the two ends. CDR3 length: 15 amino acids. Germline lookup yields CDR1 SGHRS and CDR2 YFSETQ. The DNA for the CDR3 is TGCGCCAGCAGCTTGGAGACAGACTCGAACACTGAAGCTTTCTTT. Protein product: CASSLETDSNTEAFF. Full variable domain (missing parts from reference TRBV5-1 and TRBJ1-1): KAGVTQTPRYLIKTRGQQVTLSCSPISGHRSVSWYQQTPGQGLQFLFEYFSETQRNKGNFPGRFSGRQFSNSRSEMNVSTLELGDSALYLCASSLETDSNTEAFFGQGTRLTVV.

J is TRBJ1-6 and V is TRBV6-1; D is ambiguous. The V gene lost 7 bases and the J gene lost 1 base, with 11 bases spanning the gap. Per the germline V gene, CDR1 is MNHNS and CDR2 is SASEGT. CDR3 length: 15 residues. DNA for the CDR3: TGTGCCAGCAACACGGGGATTTCCTATAATTCACCCCTCCACTTT. Its protein product is CASNTGISYNSPLHF.

V and J are TRBV6-5 and TRBJ1-3, with TRBD1 as a possible D gene (6 bases). Trimming left V 5 bases short and J 0 bases short, with 11 bases between. The CDR3 has 15 amino acids. Looked up from germline, CDR1 is MNHEY and CDR2 is SVGAGI. CDR3 loop: CASSAGVPSGNTIYF. The CDR3, as DNA: TGTGCCAGCAGTGCAGGGGTCCCCTCTGGAAACACCATATATTTT.

J is TRBJ2-1 and V is TRBV6-5; the D is unclear. V was pared by 0 bases and J by 10 bases, with 13 bases between. The V gene's germline CDR1 is MNHEY and CDR2 SVGAGI. This CDR3 is built from 14 residues. The CDR3 region is CASSYSNGFEEQFF. For the CDR3, the DNA is TGTGCCAGCAGTTACTCGAACGGTTTTGAGGAGCAGTTCTTC.

Concerning this clone itself: Other DNA sequences in the sample encode the same CDR3. The rearrangement joins TRBV30 to TRBJ2-5, with a possible D match to TRBD1 (6 bases). Germline V gene data show CDR1 as GTSNPN and CDR2 as SVGIG (reference sequence). The CDR3 is 13 residues long. The V gene lost 2 bases and the J gene lost 3 bases, with 10 bases spanning the gap. CDR3 coding DNA: TGTGCCTGGAGTCCCCCAGGGGAAGAGACCCAGTACTTC. As protein: CAWSPPGEETQYF. The whole variable domain, remainder taken from reference TRBV30 and TRBJ2-5, is SQTIHQWPATLVQPVGSPLSLECTVEGTSNPNLYWYRQAAGRGLQLLFYSVGIGQISSEVPQNLSASRPQDRQFILSSKKLLLSDSGFYLCAWSPPGEETQYFGPGTRLLVL.

This chain uses TRBV6-6 with TRBJ1-4; TRBD1 might be the D (5 bases). V lost 2 bases and J lost 4, with 11 bases in between. Germline V CDR1 and CDR2: MNHNY, SVGAGI (reference sequence). This CDR3 comprises 15 residues. The CDR3 nucleotides read TGTGCCAGCAGTTACCCTGGGAGGGGTAATGAAAAACTGTTTTTT. Protein product: CASSYPGRGNEKLFF.

This clone was seen just once. The chain employs TRBV29-1 and TRBJ1-1, with 7 bases fitting TRBD1. Germline CDR1 is SQVTM and CDR2 is ANQGSEA. V was pared by 7 bases and J by 1 base, with 9 bases of the junction left unmatched. The CDR3 loop spans 14 amino acids. CDR3 DNA: TGCAGCGGGGGGGCGAGGACAGGGAACACTGAAGCTTTCTTT. Protein: CSGGARTGNTEAFF.

The V call is TRBV11-3, the J call TRBJ1-1; D not certain. The ends were cut back, 5 bases at V and 11 bases at J, with 9 bases in the middle. The CDR3 is 10 residues long. The germline CDR1 and CDR2 sequences are SGHNT and YENEEA. DNA for the CDR3: TGTGCCAGCAGCCTAAAGGAGGCTTTCTTT. As protein: CASSLKEAFF.

This clone has only a few counts. V gene TRBV9 combines with J gene TRBJ1-6; D ambiguous. CDR1 is SGDLS, CDR2 YYNGEE, per germline. Trimming took off 3 bases at V and 7 bases at J, with 11 bases between the two ends. The CDR3 consists of 14 residues. As DNA, the CDR3 is TGTGCCAGCAGCGAAACGGGGTACAATTCACCCCTCCACTTT. Protein product: CASSETGYNSPLHF.

This chain uses TRBV14 with TRBJ1-6; D gene ambiguous. V gave up 3 bases and J gave up 7 bases, with 4 bases separating them. The CDR3 loop spans 12 amino acids. Germline V lookup: CDR1 SGHDN, CDR2 FVKESK. The CDR3 reads CASSQVNSPLHF. The CDR3 coding sequence is TGTGCCAGCAGCCAGGTCAATTCACCCCTCCACTTT.

This clone was recorded only once. The chain is built from TRBV29-1 and TRBJ1-2; the D is unclear. Per germline, CDR1 SQVTM and CDR2 ANQGSEA. V was cut by 5 bases and J by 0 bases, with 10 bases left in between. CDR3 size: 13 residues. The DNA of the CDR3 is TGCAGCGTTAGAAAATACCCTAACTATGGCTACACCTTC. As protein: CSVRKYPNYGYTF.

The V call is TRBV6-5, the J call TRBJ2-1; the D gene is possibly TRBD1 (6 bases). This CDR3 spans 13 amino acids. The germline CDR1 and CDR2 sequences are MNHEY and SVGAGI. Deletions cut 2 bases from V and 5 bases from J, with 7 bases between. The DNA of the CDR3 is TGTGCCAGCAGTTACGGACAGAACAATGAGCAGTTCTTC. The encoded protein is CASSYGQNNEQFF.

This clone was detected only a few times. The gene calls are TRBV19 and TRBJ1-1, with D possibly being TRBD1 (5 bases). CDR3 length: 15 amino acids. Trimming left V 4 bases short and J 3 bases short, with 15 bases between. Germline-derived CDR1 and CDR2 are LNHDA and SQIVND (reference sequence). The CDR3 bases are TGTGCCAGTAGTACCGGAACCCTGGGGGACACTGAAGCTTTCTTT. As protein: CASSTGTLGDTEAFF.

This clone was seen a few times. This rearrangement joins TRBV9 to TRBJ2-2; D is uncertain. Germline assignment: CDR1 SGDLS and CDR2 YYNGEE. Trimming pared 0 bases from V and 6 bases from J, leaving 6 bases between. The CDR3 contains 13 residues. The CDR3 sequence is CASSVGGSGELFF. The CDR3 region has the DNA TGTGCCAGCAGCGTAGGTGGCTCCGGGGAGCTGTTTTTT. Combining the CDR3 with reference TRBV9 and TRBJ2-2 gives the whole variable domain DSGVTQTPKHLITATGQRVTLRCSPRSGDLSVYWYQQSLDQGLQFLIQYYNGEERAKGNILERFSAQQFPDLHSELNLSSLELGDSALYFCASSVGGSGELFFGEGSRLTVL.